Shown below are 19 T cell receptor beta chains from a single sample sequenced in a study of human T cells and chemical hapten exposure. Time point here: patch test 1, 2 weeks after DPC sensitization. Treatment reported: therapeutic diphenylcyclopropenone sensitization with weekly scalp DPC. Each CDR3 protein is one row after TCRdb ran MiXCR on the RACE reads. The data contain 340,000 or so distinct CDR3 sequences, approximately 6.3% of them singletons. The material sequenced was whole blood, taken in connection with sensitization to the hapten diphenylcyclopropenone (DPC). The receptors were gathered from a woman aged 18-35 years with alopecia areata. Some clones in this sample may be carry-over from other donors' samples.

Concerning this clonotype itself: This could be a read error, since a much larger clone is one nucleotide away. This rearrangement joins TRBV7-9 to TRBJ2-5; 13 bases are shared with TRBD2. Germline lookup yields CDR1 SEHNR and CDR2 FQNEAQ (reference sequence). There are 18 residues in the CDR3. Trimming removed 7 bases from V and 0 bases from J; junction bases left unmatched: 11. In nucleotides, the CDR3 is TGTGCCAGCACCCCCCGGACTAGCGGGGGACCCAACCAAGAGACCCAGTACTTC. This translates into CASTPRTSGGPNQETQYF.

This clonotype showed up many times. The V and J genes are TRBV20-1 and TRBJ1-2; tentatively, D is TRBD1 (5 bases). The V end was cut by 4 bases, the J end by 4 bases, with 19 bases between. The germline V gene encodes CDR1 DFQATT and CDR2 SNEGSKA (reference sequence). The CDR3 loop spans 15 amino acids. CDR3 in DNA: TGCAGTGCTACCGGGACGGACGATCAACTCTATGGCTACACCTTC. Translation: CSATGTDDQLYGYTF.

This clonotype has ten or more counts. The chain uses TRBV7-2 and TRBJ2-5; 7 nucleotides agree with TRBD2. Germline V CDR1 and CDR2: SGHTA, FQGNSA. Trimming at V came to 4 bases and at J to 4 bases, leaving 0 bases not matched to a gene. This CDR3 region has 12 residues. CDR3 DNA: TGTGCCAGCAGCTCGGGGGGAGAGACCCAGTACTTC. It is translated as CASSSGGETQYF.

This clonotype was counted ten times or more. This rearrangement joins TRBV28 to TRBJ1-2; tentatively, D is TRBD1 (5 bases). Germline V gene lookup returns CDR1 MDHEN and CDR2 SYDVKM. The CDR3 is 13 residues long. Deletions cut 8 bases from V and 1 base from J, with 11 bases between. Here the CDR3 reads CASFRDLNYGYTF. The CDR3 DNA follows: TGTGCCAGCTTTAGGGACCTTAACTATGGCTACACCTTC.

This clonotype has just a few counts. This chain links TRBV12-3 or TRBV12-4 with TRBJ1-6; D ambiguous. V lost 2 bases to trimming and J lost 7 bases, with 12 bases between them. The CDR3 runs to 15 residues. The DNA of the CDR3 is TGTGCCAGCAGTTTACCGACCCAGGCGAATTCACCCCTCCACTTT. Amino acid sequence: CASSLPTQANSPLHF.

This clonotype was detected a few times. V is TRBV28 and J is TRBJ1-2; 8 bases fit TRBD1. CDR1 and CDR2 (germline): MDHEN, SYDVKM. The CDR3 contains 14 residues. V lost 6 bases, J lost 2 bases, and 5 bases stayed unmatched. CDR3 sequence reads: CASRPGQENYGYTF. Here the CDR3 DNA reads TGTGCCAGCAGGCCGGGACAGGAGAACTATGGCTACACCTTC.

This clonotype occurred many times. The chain has TRBV2 and TRBJ2-3, with D unclear. This CDR3 is 14 amino acids long. V was shortened by 2 bases and J by 3 bases, with 9 bases between the two germline ends. Germline CDR1 and CDR2: SNHLY and FYNNEI. The CDR3 is CASSETAYTDTQYF. CDR3 nucleotide sequence: TGTGCCAGCAGTGAAACAGCATATACAGATACGCAGTATTTT. The full variable domain, its missing parts supplied by reference TRBV2 and TRBJ2-3, is EPEVTQTPSHQVTQMGQEVILRCVPISNHLYFYWYRQILGQKVEFLVSFYNNEISEKSEIFDDQFSVERPDGSNFTLKIRSTKLEDSAMYFCASSETAYTDTQYFGPGTRLTVL.

This clonotype has at least ten counts. V gene TRBV4-3 combines with J gene TRBJ2-1; TRBD1 is a possible D gene (7 bases). There are 17 residues in the CDR3. Germline CDR1 reads LGHNA; CDR2 reads YSLEER. V was clipped by 6 bases and J by 2 bases, with 20 bases between them. This CDR3 reads CASSGGKGRGAYNEQFF. CDR3 nucleotides: TGCGCCAGCAGTGGGGGCAAAGGCAGGGGGGCCTACAATGAGCAGTTCTTC.

This clonotype was recorded many times. The chain carries TRBV7-8 and TRBJ2-3, with no clear D. The V end lost 6 bases, the J end lost 2 bases, and 12 bases lay between the germline ends. Per the germline V gene, CDR1 is SGHVS and CDR2 is FQNEAQ. This CDR3 has 14 residues. The DNA of the CDR3 is TGTGCCAGCAGTCACGGCCCAAACACAGATACGCAGTATTTT. Translated, it gives CASSHGPNTDTQYF.

The table lists this clonotype with a few counts. The chain links TRBV20-1 to TRBJ2-2; maybe TRBD2 (5 bases). The germline gives CDR1 DFQATT, CDR2 SNEGSKA (reference sequence). Trimming left V 0 bases short and J 1 base short, with 9 bases between. The CDR3 totals 15 residues. The CDR3 DNA reads as TGCAGTGCTAGAGAGAGGGTAGGGAACACCGGGGAGCTGTTTTTT. This gives the protein CSARERVGNTGELFF.

This clonotype showed up many times. The chain uses TRBV5-1 and TRBJ2-7; D unresolved. The CDR3 loop spans 15 amino acids. The V gene lost 1 base and the J gene lost 2 bases, with 13 bases spanning the gap. CDR1 is SGHRS and CDR2 is YFSETQ in the germline V gene. The CDR3 DNA reads TGCGCCAGCAGCTTGTTAGCAGGTGACGCCTACGAGCAGTACTTC. This translates into CASSLLAGDAYEQYF. The full variable domain, its missing parts supplied by reference TRBV5-1 and TRBJ2-7, is KAGVTQTPRYLIKTRGQQVTLSCSPISGHRSVSWYQQTPGQGLQFLFEYFSETQRNKGNFPGRFSGRQFSNSRSEMNVSTLELGDSALYLCASSLLAGDAYEQYFGPGTRLTVT.

The gene calls are TRBV18 and TRBJ2-3; D perhaps matches TRBD2 (7 bases). V lost 10 bases and J lost 0, with 17 bases in between. The CDR3 has 15 amino acids. Germline CDR1 KGHSH, CDR2 LQKENI. DNA for the CDR3: TGTGCCACCTACTGGAGGGGGGGAAGCACAGATACGCAGTATTTT. This codes for CATYWRGGSTDTQYF.

The gene calls are TRBV12-3 or TRBV12-4 and TRBJ1-2, with 9 bases fitting TRBD1. Losses at the gene ends were 5 bases for V and 9 bases for J; bases not matched to a gene: 7. The CDR3 is 13 amino acids. CDR3 protein: CASSTGTGWRYTF. As DNA, the CDR3 is TGTGCCAGCAGTACCGGGACAGGGTGGCGCTACACCTTC.

This chain links TRBV7-2 with TRBJ1-3; D is unclear. The V and J ends lost 8 bases and 5 bases respectively, with 10 bases between them. Germline V gene lookup returns CDR1 SGHTA and CDR2 FQGNSA. The CDR3 length is 12 residues. CDR3 DNA: TGTGCCAGCGGAACAGACCGAAACACCATATATTTT. It encodes CASGTDRNTIYF.

Many counts were recorded for this clonotype. The rearrangement links TRBV25-1 to TRBJ2-7; D is unclear. The CDR3 totals 17 residues. Trimming left V 1 base short and J 5 bases short, with 21 bases between. From germline, CDR1 is MGHDK and CDR2 SYGVNS. Here the CDR3 DNA reads TGTGCCAGCAGTGAATCCCTTCTAAACATGGCCCTAGACGAGCAGTACTTC. It yields the protein CASSESLLNMALDEQYF.

This clonotype occurred a few times. V and J are TRBV28 and TRBJ1-1; D is unclear. V lost 6 bases and J 1 base, leaving 6 bases between the germline ends. The CDR3 spans 12 residues. In germline, CDR1 is MDHEN, CDR2 SYDVKM. CDR3 bases: TGTGCCAGCAGGGCGCCGAACACTGAAGCTTTCTTT. Its translation: CASRAPNTEAFF.

This chain uses TRBV6-2 or TRBV6-3 with TRBJ1-1, with D tentatively TRBD1 (6 bases). Germline assignment: CDR1 MNHEY and CDR2 SVGEGT. The CDR3 sequence is 16 residues long. V gave up 4 bases and J gave up 4 bases, with 19 bases separating them. The CDR3 nucleotides read TGTGCCAGCAGTTCCACGAGGACGGGGGCCGGCACTGAAGCTTTCTTT. Translation gives CASSSTRTGAGTEAFF.

This clonotype was detected many times. This chain uses TRBV20-1 with TRBJ2-3, with TRBD1 identical over 9 bases. V lost 1 base to trimming and J lost 3 bases; unmatched junction nucleotides: 5. This CDR3 is 15 amino acids long. Germline V CDR1 and CDR2: DFQATT, SNEGSKA (reference sequence). CDR3 amino acids: CSARADRGRTDTQYF. CDR3 nucleotides: TGCAGTGCTAGAGCCGACAGGGGGAGGACAGATACGCAGTATTTT.

Ten or more counts support this clonotype. The chain links TRBV6-2 or TRBV6-3 to TRBJ2-2; D ambiguous. Trimming took off 0 bases at V and 3 bases at J, with 5 bases between the two ends. CDR3 length equals 14 residues. CDR1 and CDR2 (germline): MNHEY, SVGEGT. The CDR3 here is CASSYSDDTGELFF. CDR3 DNA: TGTGCCAGCAGTTACTCGGACGACACCGGGGAGCTGTTTTTT.